The rows below give T cell receptor beta chains drawn from one sample of a study of T cell repertoires in aging, cancer and after chemotherapy. MiXCR, run by TCRdb on the multiplex PCR reads, gives a single entry per CDR3 protein. Among about 17,000 distinct CDR3 sequences listed, approximately 46% were seen once. The source material was blood. All receptors derive from a human donor in good health. Each CDR3 is given with its conserved first and last residue. D genes are given only for firm matches. Not all rows give a size; the values are once, few, many and, for expanded clones, a class.

v_call	d_call	j_call	clone_size	cdr3_aa	cdr3_nt
TRBV12-3/TRBV12-4	.	TRBJ2-7	.	CASSQGTYEQYF	TGTGCCAGCAGTCAAGGGACCTACGAGCAGTACTTC
TRBV30	.	TRBJ1-2	few	CAWSVGRGGVDYTF	TGTGCCTGGAGTGTAGGTAGGGGCGGTGTCGACTACACCTTC
TRBV5-4	.	TRBJ1-6	.	CASSVNRAGSPLHF	TGTGCCAGCAGCGTGAACAGGGCGGGCTCACCCCTCCACTTT
TRBV12-3/TRBV12-4	.	TRBJ2-7	.	CASSLGGPTEQYF	TGTGCCAGCAGTTTAGGGGGCCCTACCGAGCAGTACTTC
TRBV29-1	TRBD1	TRBJ1-2	few	CSVGGRGTYGYTF	TGCAGCGTTGGTGGCAGGGGGACCTATGGCTACACCTTC
TRBV5-6	TRBD2	TRBJ2-7	.	CASSLSLAGDIYEQYF	TGTGCCAGCAGCCTTTCCCTAGCGGGAGATATCTACGAGCAGTACTTC
TRBV6-2/TRBV6-3	.	TRBJ2-2	.	CASSYWSGIGELFF	TGTGCCAGCAGTTACTGGAGTGGGATCGGGGAGCTGTTTTTT
TRBV27	TRBD1	TRBJ1-1	few	CASSLQGANTEAFF	TGTGCCAGCAGTCTACAGGGGGCGAACACTGAAGCTTTCTTT
TRBV6-5	.	TRBJ2-7	few	CASSYQQGPSYEQYF	TGTGCCAGCAGTTACCAGCAGGGACCCTCCTACGAGCAGTACTTC
TRBV29-1	.	TRBJ2-5	medium-sized	CSVVRVPRLETQYF	TGCAGCGTTGTTCGCGTACCACGCCTAGAGACCCAGTACTTC